One sample yielded the 14 T cell receptor beta chains listed below, sequenced in a study of cytomegalovirus exposure and HLA in healthy donors. Assay: immunoSEQ multiplex PCR; the TCRdb copy retains only in-frame clones and omits some. The sample lists 100,000 to 150,000 clones; roughly 87% were seen once. Source material: PBMCs. The source of these receptors is a woman under 30 in good health and CMV-seronegative.

The chain employs TRBV5-1 and TRBJ1-5; maybe TRBD1 (6 bases). V was cut by 5 bases and J by 2 bases, with 11 bases left in between. Per the germline V gene, CDR1 is SGHRS and CDR2 is YFSETQ. This CDR3 is built from 14 residues. The CDR3, as DNA: TGCGCCAGCAGTCCCAGGGGAGGCAATCAGCCCCAGCATTTT. Protein: CASSPRGGNQPQHF.

The V gene is TRBV7-9, the J gene TRBJ2-7, with 9 bases matching TRBD2. The CDR3 covers 15 residues. V shed 2 bases, J shed 6 bases, and the junction held 8 bases outside the gene matches. CDR1 SEHNR and CDR2 FQNEAQ come from the germline V gene (reference sequence). The CDR3 region is CASSLWASGKGEQYF. Written as DNA, the CDR3 is TGTGCCAGCAGCTTATGGGCTAGCGGGAAGGGCGAGCAGTACTTC.

The chain has TRBV7-2 and TRBJ1-1, with 9 bases identical to TRBD1. The CDR3 loop spans 15 amino acids. Germline-derived CDR1 and CDR2 are SGHTA and FQGNSA. With 3 bases clipped from V and 10 bases from J, the junction kept 12 bases outside the gene matches. The CDR3 bases are TGTGCCAGCAGCTTTAAATCAGGGGACAGGGTAGGAGCTTTCTTT. Its translation: CASSFKSGDRVGAFF.

The sample holds a few counts of this clone. The chain links TRBV5-1 to TRBJ1-1; perhaps TRBD1 as D (6 bases). Trimming pared 3 bases from V and 1 base from J, leaving 10 bases between. This CDR3 has 14 amino acids. The germline V gene encodes CDR1 SGHRS and CDR2 YFSETQ. The CDR3 DNA reads TGCGCCAGCAGCTGGAGGACAGCGAACACTGAAGCTTTCTTT. It specifies CASSWRTANTEAFF.

This clone was seen a single time. The chain couples TRBV7-2 to TRBJ1-1, with D uncertain. Between the trimmed V and J ends, which lost 4 bases and 5 bases, there was a span of 14 bases. This CDR3 region has 14 residues. Germline V gene data show CDR1 as SGHTA and CDR2 as FQGNSA. The CDR3 nucleotides are TGTGCCAGCAGCTCCTGGGCCCCCTTGACTGAAGCTTTCTTT. This encodes CASSSWAPLTEAFF.

The CDR3 loop is CASKGQGNQPQHF. The CDR3 coding sequence is TGTGCCAGTAAGGGACAGGGCAATCAGCCCCAGCATTTT. The V gene is TRBV19, the J gene TRBJ1-5; 8 bases line up with TRBD1. Germline V lookup: CDR1 LNHDA, CDR2 SQIVND (reference sequence). Germline trimming cut 7 bases from V and 2 bases from J; bases unmatched to any gene: 1. The CDR3 runs to 13 residues. The entire variable domain, with the rest obtained from reference TRBV19 and TRBJ1-5, is as follows: DGGITQSPKYLFRKEGQNVTLSCEQNLNHDAMYWYRQDPGQGLRLIYYSQIVNDFQKGDIAEGYSVSREKKESFPLTVTSAQKNPTAFYLCASKGQGNQPQHFGDGTRLSIL.

This clone was seen only a few times. The rearrangement links TRBV10-3 to TRBJ2-5; D is ambiguous. V was shortened by 2 bases and J by 3 bases, with 7 bases between the two germline ends. The CDR3 has 13 residues. Per the germline V gene, CDR1 is ENHRY and CDR2 is SYGVKD. The CDR3 loop reads CAISEEEKETQYF. The CDR3 region has the DNA TGTGCCATCAGTGAGGAGGAAAAAGAGACCCAGTACTTC.

This rearrangement joins TRBV12-5 to TRBJ2-7, with D perhaps matching TRBD1 (6 bases). Germline V gene sequence: CDR1 LGHNT, CDR2 FRNRAP. V was trimmed by 4 bases and J by 4 bases, leaving 11 bases between them. The CDR3 extends over 13 amino acids. CDR3 DNA sequence: TGTGCTAGTGGTTCTTCGGACAGTTACGAGCAGTACTTC. Its protein product is CASGSSDSYEQYF. Full variable domain (rest looked up from reference TRBV12-5 and TRBJ2-7): DARVTQTPRHKVTEMGQEVTMRCQPILGHNTVFWYRQTMMQGLELLAYFRNRAPLDDSGMPKDRFSAEMPDATLATLKIQPSEPRDSAVYFCASGSSDSYEQYFGPGTRLTVT.

The genes are TRBV5-6 and TRBJ2-3; maybe TRBD1 (6 bases). Germline CDR1 reads SGHDT; CDR2 reads YYEEEE. Trimming pared 4 bases from V and 2 bases from J, leaving 14 bases between. This CDR3 is built from 15 residues. The CDR3 DNA follows: TGTGCCAGCAGCGGGGACCGGGACAACACAGATACGCAGTATTTT. This codes for CASSGDRDNTDTQYF.

The V gene is TRBV4-1, the J gene TRBJ1-6, with TRBD1 matching 7 bases. The junction had 21 bases not matched to a gene; V was cut back by 3 bases and J by 7 bases. There are 20 residues in the CDR3. Germline CDR1 and CDR2: MGHRA and YSYEKL. CDR3 DNA sequence: TGCGCCAGCAGCCAGGGGGAAATCAGGACAGGATCAATACCGAATTCACCCCTCCACTTT. This encodes CASSQGEIRTGSIPNSPLHF.

CDR3 nucleotide sequence: TGTGCCAGCACCAACGCATATGGCACTATCGAAAGCTCCTACAATGAGCAGTTCTTC. Amino acids: CASTNAYGTIESSYNEQFF. The rearrangement uses TRBV5-6 and TRBJ2-1; D unresolved. V lost 6 bases, J lost 0 bases, and 25 bases lay in between. The germline CDR1 and CDR2 sequences are SGHDT and YYEEEE. There are 19 residues in the CDR3.

The chain links TRBV11-3 to TRBJ2-5; D is possibly TRBD2 (6 bases). The CDR3 length is 15 residues. Germline V CDR1 and CDR2: SGHNT, YENEEA. V lost 1 base, J lost 4 bases, and 13 bases lay in between. For the CDR3, the DNA is TGTGCCAGCAGCTTAGGGGTAGCGGAGGGAGAGACCCAGTACTTC. Its protein is CASSLGVAEGETQYF. The whole variable domain, remainder taken from reference TRBV11-3 and TRBJ2-5, is EAGVVQSPRYKIIEKKQPVAFWCNPISGHNTLYWYLQNLGQGPELLIRYENEEAVDDSQLPKDRFSAERLKGVDSTLKIQPAELGDSAVYLCASSLGVAEGETQYFGPGTRLLVL.

In the case of this clone: Other DNA sequences in this sample translate to the same CDR3. This chain uses TRBV5-1 with TRBJ1-2; TRBD1 is a possible D gene (6 bases). Germline-derived CDR1 and CDR2 are SGHRS and YFSETQ. The V end was cut by 0 bases, the J end by 8 bases, with 8 bases between. The CDR3 has 12 amino acids. CDR3 protein: CASSLAGGGYTF. CDR3 bases: TGCGCCAGCAGCTTGGCGGGGGGCGGCTACACCTTC.

For the CDR3, the DNA is TGTGCCAGCAGTTACAGGACAGGGTTCGATGAAAAACTGTTTTTT. It encodes CASSYRTGFDEKLFF. The V and J genes are TRBV6-5 and TRBJ1-4, with 8 bases identical to TRBD1. Germline V gene lookup returns CDR1 MNHEY and CDR2 SVGAGI. The CDR3 is 15 amino acids. V lost 2 bases, J lost 6 bases, and 5 bases stayed unmatched.